A selection of T cell receptor beta chains follows, all from one sample in a study of blood T cell repertoires in COVID-19. Profiled with immunoSEQ multiplex PCR; TCRdb holds only in-frame clones, not every one. The sample shows some 260,000 clones, over 70% of them seen only once. Sequenced: peripheral blood. These receptors originate from a woman of 80 years or more with acute or convalescent COVID-19. Both conserved end residues are part of each CDR3. A D gene is named only where the DNA matches it firmly. The listing skips clone size in some rows; elsewhere it reads once, few, many or a size class.

cdr3_nt: TGTGCCAGCAGTATAAACAGGGGGCCTGGAAACACCATATATTTT
cdr3_aa: CASSINRGPGNTIYF
d_call: TRBD1
v_call: TRBV7-8
j_call: TRBJ1-3
clone_size: many

cdr3_nt: TGTGCCAGTAGCACAGGACTAGCGGGAGGTCTGGGCTCCTACAATGAGCAGTTCTTC
cdr3_aa: CASSTGLAGGLGSYNEQFF
d_call: TRBD2
v_call: TRBV19
j_call: TRBJ2-1
clone_size: -

cdr3_nt: TGTGCCAGCAGTTTGGAACTATACAATGAGCAGTTCTTC
cdr3_aa: CASSLELYNEQFF
d_call: -
v_call: TRBV6-5
j_call: TRBJ2-1
clone_size: few

cdr3_nt: TGTGCCAGCAGCTTAGGAGGGTCAGGGGGAGAGACCCAGTACTTC
cdr3_aa: CASSLGGSGGETQYF
d_call: TRBD1
v_call: TRBV7-2
j_call: TRBJ2-5
clone_size: -

cdr3_nt: TGTGCCAGCGGGAGGTCAAATCAGCCCCAGCATTTT
cdr3_aa: CASGRSNQPQHF
d_call: -
v_call: TRBV6-5
j_call: TRBJ1-5
clone_size: -

cdr3_nt: TGTGCCAGCAGCCAAGGTGGTTCACCGGGAGATACGCAGTATTTT
cdr3_aa: CASSQGGSPGDTQYF
d_call: -
v_call: TRBV3-1/TRBV3-2
j_call: TRBJ2-3
clone_size: -

cdr3_nt: TGCGCCAGCAGCTTCGAGACAGGGGGCTTTGGAAACACCATATATTTT
cdr3_aa: CASSFETGGFGNTIYF
d_call: TRBD1
v_call: TRBV5-1
j_call: TRBJ1-3
clone_size: -

cdr3_nt: TGCGCCAGCAGTCTATCTCAGCGCAACTCCTACAATGAGCAGTTCTTC
cdr3_aa: CASSLSQRNSYNEQFF
d_call: -
v_call: TRBV5-1
j_call: TRBJ2-1
clone_size: -

cdr3_nt: TGCGCCAGCAAAGGTAGCGAGACAGATACGCAGTATTTT
cdr3_aa: CASKGSETDTQYF
d_call: -
v_call: TRBV5-1
j_call: TRBJ2-3
clone_size: -

cdr3_nt: TGTGCCAGCAGCTTAGTTGGGGGCTCCTATAACTATGGCTACACCTTC
cdr3_aa: CASSLVGGSYNYGYTF
d_call: -
v_call: TRBV7-2
j_call: TRBJ1-2
clone_size: -

cdr3_nt: TGTGCCAGCAGCCCGACAGGGACCTACGAGCAGTACTTC
cdr3_aa: CASSPTGTYEQYF
d_call: TRBD1
v_call: TRBV5-6
j_call: TRBJ2-7
clone_size: -

cdr3_nt: TGTGCCAGCAGTTCAACCTACGTTACCGAGCAGTACTTC
cdr3_aa: CASSSTYVTEQYF
d_call: -
v_call: TRBV12-3/TRBV12-4
j_call: TRBJ2-7
clone_size: -

cdr3_nt: TGTGCCAGCAGTTACGGGGCCCCGGCAGAAAGGCAGTACTTC
cdr3_aa: CASSYGAPAERQYF
d_call: -
v_call: TRBV6-5
j_call: TRBJ2-7
clone_size: once

cdr3_nt: TGTGCCAGCAGTTACTCTGTCGCGGGAGGTGGAAACATTCAGTACTTC
cdr3_aa: CASSYSVAGGGNIQYF
d_call: TRBD2
v_call: TRBV6-5
j_call: TRBJ2-4
clone_size: -

cdr3_nt: TGTGCCATCAGTGAAATGGGGACTAGGGGATTTGCAGATACGCAGTATTTT
cdr3_aa: CAISEMGTRGFADTQYF
d_call: TRBD2
v_call: TRBV10-3
j_call: TRBJ2-3
clone_size: few